What follows are 20 T cell receptor beta chains derived from one specimen sequenced in a study of shared clonotypes between healthy human individuals. Here immunoSEQ multiplex PCR was the method, and the copy in TCRdb shows in-frame clones only, minus some. The data show 1,100,000 or so clones, about four fifths seen once. Sequences were obtained from memory CD4+ T cells from PBMCs. Subset described: CD45RA-negative fraction. These receptors all stem from a young man in good health. Some clones in this sample may be carry-over from other donors' samples.

DNA of the CDR3: TGTGCCAGCAGCTTAATCTTTGGGGTCATGAACACTGAAGCTTTCTTT. As protein: CASSLIFGVMNTEAFF. This sequence joins TRBV7-8 and TRBJ1-1, with no clear D. Germline values: CDR1 SGHVS, CDR2 FQNEAQ. CDR3 length equals 16 residues. V lost 2 bases and J 0 bases, leaving 13 bases between the germline ends.

This chain connects TRBV4-1 to TRBJ1-2; TRBD1 might be the D (6 bases). The CDR3 is 16 amino acids. V dropped 0 bases and J dropped 4 bases, with 15 bases sitting between them. The germline CDR1 and CDR2 sequences are MGHRA and YSYEKL. The CDR3 DNA reads TGCGCCAGCAGCCAAGATTGGCAGGGGACACTCTATGGCTACACCTTC. Its translation: CASSQDWQGTLYGYTF.

The chain is built from TRBV28 and TRBJ1-5, with D perhaps matching TRBD1 (5 bases). Germline CDR1 MDHEN, CDR2 SYDVKM. The CDR3 spans 18 residues. V dropped 5 bases and J dropped 4 bases, with 24 bases sitting between them. Here the CDR3 reads CASSGYLTALGPNQPQHF. The CDR3 DNA follows: TGTGCCAGCAGTGGTTACCTGACAGCCTTGGGGCCTAATCAGCCCCAGCATTTT.

This chain links TRBV15 with TRBJ1-3; D remains unclear. The V gene's germline CDR1 is LNHNV and CDR2 YYDKDF (reference sequence). V gave up 0 bases and J gave up 0 bases, with 9 bases separating them. The CDR3 loop spans 16 amino acids. The CDR3 DNA sequence: TGTGCCACCAGCAGAGATAACGTCCTCTCTGGAAACACCATATATTTT. It yields the protein CATSRDNVLSGNTIYF.

As DNA, the CDR3 is TGTGCCAGCAGACAGGGGGGGGTCTCTGGAAACACCATATATTTT. This sequence encodes CASRQGGVSGNTIYF. The chain couples TRBV27 to TRBJ1-3; 8 nucleotides agree with TRBD1. The CDR3 is made up of 15 amino acids. V dropped 6 bases and J dropped 0; count of bases not matched to a gene: 4. The V gene's germline CDR1 is MNHEY and CDR2 SMNVEV (reference sequence).

V and J are TRBV28 and TRBJ1-2; maybe TRBD1 (6 bases). Trimming left V 2 bases short and J 2 bases short, with 9 bases between. The germline gives CDR1 MDHEN, CDR2 SYDVKM. The CDR3 length is 14 residues. CDR3 region: CASSLGTGNYGYTF. CDR3 sequence (DNA): TGTGCCAGCAGTTTAGGTACAGGGAACTATGGCTACACCTTC.

This chain joins TRBV20-1 and TRBJ2-3; D gene uncertain. This CDR3 has 11 residues. V was cut by 6 bases and J by 6 bases, with 10 bases left in between. Germline CDR1 and CDR2: DFQATT and SNEGSKA (reference sequence). CDR3 bases: TGCAGTGCAATTATTCTGGATACGCAGTATTTT. The encoded protein is CSAIILDTQYF.

The gene calls are TRBV6-5 and TRBJ2-7; 9 positions match TRBD1. Trimming removed 0 bases from V and 7 bases from J; junction bases left unmatched: 7. The CDR3 has 15 residues. Germline CDR1 reads MNHEY; CDR2 reads SVGAGI. Here the CDR3 DNA reads TGTGCCAGCAGTTACTCGGGACAGGGATTGGGAGAGCAGTACTTC. Protein product: CASSYSGQGLGEQYF.

The V gene is TRBV9, the J gene TRBJ2-7, with TRBD1 as a possible D gene (6 bases). Trimming took off 3 bases at V and 1 base at J, with 11 bases between the two ends. CDR1 is SGDLS, CDR2 YYNGEE, per germline. This CDR3 has 14 amino acids. CDR3 amino acids: CASSEQGVSYEQYF. The CDR3 coding sequence is TGTGCCAGCAGCGAACAGGGTGTTTCCTACGAGCAGTACTTC.

CDR3 sequence (DNA): TGTGCCAGCAGTTCAGGGGATAAGGCGACCCAGTACTTC. Its translation is CASSSGDKATQYF. This chain joins TRBV28 and TRBJ2-5, with a possible D match to TRBD1 (6 bases). CDR3 length: 13 residues. Germline assignment: CDR1 MDHEN and CDR2 SYDVKM. V was cut by 4 bases and J by 7 bases, with 13 bases left in between.

The chain couples TRBV4-1 to TRBJ2-1; TRBD2 aligns across 7 bases. Germline CDR1 reads MGHRA; CDR2 reads YSYEKL. Trimming took 0 bases from V and 2 from J; bases not matched to a gene: 1. The CDR3 loop spans 15 amino acids. DNA of the CDR3: TGCGCCAGCAGCCAAGAGCGGGAGACCTACAATGAGCAGTTCTTC. Its translation is CASSQERETYNEQFF.

The table lists this clone with a few counts. This sequence joins TRBV30 and TRBJ1-1, with TRBD1 matching 12 bases. The junction had 8 bases not matched to a gene; V was cut back by 4 bases and J by 11 bases. Germline V gives CDR1 GTSNPN, CDR2 SVGIG (reference sequence). This CDR3 has 13 amino acids. The chain's CDR3 is CAWTRWGTGGAFF. The CDR3 coding sequence is TGTGCCTGGACCAGGTGGGGGACAGGGGGCGCTTTCTTT.

This chain uses TRBV11-3 with TRBJ1-3, with 7 bases matching TRBD1. Germline V gene sequence: CDR1 SGHNT, CDR2 YENEEA. The length of the CDR3 is 16 residues. The trim removed 5 bases at V and 0 bases at J, leaving 7 bases unmatched. The DNA of the CDR3 is TGTGCCAGCAGCCGAACGGACAGGTCCTCTGGAAACACCATATATTTT. This codes for CASSRTDRSSGNTIYF.

V usage is TRBV7-8 and J usage is TRBJ1-1, with D tentatively TRBD1 (5 bases). Germline V CDR1 and CDR2: SGHVS, FQNEAQ. This CDR3 contains 14 residues. V shed 8 bases and J shed 1 base, with 14 bases lying between them. CDR3 in DNA: TGTGCCAGCGTTCCCGGGACGGGGAACACTGAAGCTTTCTTT. Translated: CASVPGTGNTEAFF.

This clone was seen just once. Other DNA sequences in this sample translate to the same CDR3. This chain links TRBV9 with TRBJ2-1; no definite D call. The CDR3 spans 15 residues. Germline V lookup: CDR1 SGDLS, CDR2 YYNGEE. Deletions cut 4 bases from V and 0 bases from J, with 11 bases between. CDR3 DNA sequence: TGTGCCAGCAGCTTGCAGGCCAGCTCCTACAATGAGCAGTTCTTC. Its protein product is CASSLQASSYNEQFF.

This chain uses TRBV10-1 with TRBJ2-1; D is perhaps TRBD1 (6 bases). Per the germline V gene, CDR1 is WNHNN and CDR2 is SYGVQD (reference sequence). V was pared by 4 bases and J by 4 bases, with 8 bases between. This CDR3 region has 13 residues. CDR3 bases: TGCGCCAGCAGTGGAGACAGGTACAATGAGCAGTTCTTC. Its translation: CASSGDRYNEQFF.

The chain couples TRBV6-6 to TRBJ2-7; TRBD1 matches 9 bases. Germline V gene sequence: CDR1 MNHNY, CDR2 SVGAGI (reference sequence). V gave up 6 bases and J gave up 0 bases; unmatched junction bases: 9. The CDR3 is 16 residues long. CDR3 coding DNA: TGTGCCAGCAGATCTCAACCGGGACAGGGCTCCTACGAGCAGTACTTC. Amino acid sequence: CASRSQPGQGSYEQYF.

This clone was seen more than once but under ten times. This chain uses TRBV14 with TRBJ2-1; no reliable D call. The CDR3 has 14 amino acids. The germline V and J ends were trimmed by 4 bases and 6 bases, with 13 bases remaining between them. Germline loops: CDR1 SGHDN, CDR2 FVKESK. The chain's CDR3 is CASSPLRVTNEQFF. As DNA, the CDR3 is TGTGCCAGCAGCCCTCTTAGGGTAACCAATGAGCAGTTCTTC.

The J gene is TRBJ1-1, the V gene TRBV28, with D possibly matching TRBD1 (5 bases). Trimming took 5 bases from V and 6 from J, leaving 13 bases between them. The CDR3 sequence is 13 residues long. Germline V gene data show CDR1 as MDHEN and CDR2 as SYDVKM. As DNA, the CDR3 is TGTGCCAGCAGTCTCTCCAGGGACCCTGAAGCTTTCTTT. Translated, it gives CASSLSRDPEAFF.

The chain uses TRBV11-1 and TRBJ1-1; D gene uncertain. This CDR3 is built from 13 residues. V was trimmed by 5 bases and J by 3 bases, leaving 10 bases between them. The germline gives CDR1 SGHAT, CDR2 FQDESV (reference sequence). The DNA for the CDR3 is TGTGCCAGCAGCCCCCTGCCGTACACTGAAGCTTTCTTT. Its protein product is CASSPLPYTEAFF.